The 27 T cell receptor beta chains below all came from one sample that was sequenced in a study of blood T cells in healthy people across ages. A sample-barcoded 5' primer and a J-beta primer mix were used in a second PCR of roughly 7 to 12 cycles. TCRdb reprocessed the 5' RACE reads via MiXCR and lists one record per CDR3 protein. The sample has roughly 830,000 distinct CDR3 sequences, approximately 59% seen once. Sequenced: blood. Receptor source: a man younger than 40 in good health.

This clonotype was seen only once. The CDR3 coding sequence is TGCAGTGTCCCCATTGGGAGGCGGGGATACGAGCAGTACTTC. This sequence encodes CSVPIGRRGYEQYF. The chain links TRBV20-1 to TRBJ2-7; perhaps TRBD2 as D (6 bases). CDR3 length: 14 residues. The germline CDR1 and CDR2 sequences are DFQATT and SNEGSKA (reference sequence). Deletions cut 7 bases from V and 4 bases from J, with 20 bases between.

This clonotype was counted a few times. The CDR3 sequence: CASRDFSYEQYF. DNA of the CDR3: TGTGCCAGCAGGGACTTTTCCTACGAGCAGTACTTC. The rearrangement joins TRBV28 to TRBJ2-7, with D perhaps TRBD2 (5 bases). The germline V and J ends were trimmed by 6 bases and 1 base, with 7 bases remaining between them. The CDR3 loop spans 12 amino acids. CDR1 MDHEN and CDR2 SYDVKM come from the germline V gene.

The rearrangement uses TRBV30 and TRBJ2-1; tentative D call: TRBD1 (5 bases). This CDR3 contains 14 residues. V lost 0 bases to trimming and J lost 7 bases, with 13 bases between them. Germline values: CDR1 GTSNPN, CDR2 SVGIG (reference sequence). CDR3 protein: CAWSVQGAQNEQFF. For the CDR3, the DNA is TGTGCCTGGAGTGTACAAGGGGCACAAAATGAGCAGTTCTTC.

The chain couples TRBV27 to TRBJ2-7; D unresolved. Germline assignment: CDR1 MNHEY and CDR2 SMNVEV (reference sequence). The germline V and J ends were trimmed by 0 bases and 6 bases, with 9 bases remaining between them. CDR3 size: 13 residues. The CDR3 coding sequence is TGTGCCAGCAGTTTATCGCCGGGTGGCGAGCAGTACTTC. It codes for CASSLSPGGEQYF.

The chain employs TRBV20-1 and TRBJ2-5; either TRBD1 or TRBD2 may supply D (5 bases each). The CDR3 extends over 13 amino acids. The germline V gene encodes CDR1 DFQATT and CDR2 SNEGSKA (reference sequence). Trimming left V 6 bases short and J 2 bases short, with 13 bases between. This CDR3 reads CSAINGGQETQYF. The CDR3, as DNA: TGCAGTGCAATTAATGGGGGACAAGAGACCCAGTACTTC.

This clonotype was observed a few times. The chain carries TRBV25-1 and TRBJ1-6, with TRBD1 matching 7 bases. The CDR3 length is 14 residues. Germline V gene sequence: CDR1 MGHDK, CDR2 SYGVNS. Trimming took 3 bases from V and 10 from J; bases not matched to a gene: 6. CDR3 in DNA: TGTGCCAGCAGTGAGCCGACAGGGAGCTCACCCCTCCACTTT. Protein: CASSEPTGSSPLHF.

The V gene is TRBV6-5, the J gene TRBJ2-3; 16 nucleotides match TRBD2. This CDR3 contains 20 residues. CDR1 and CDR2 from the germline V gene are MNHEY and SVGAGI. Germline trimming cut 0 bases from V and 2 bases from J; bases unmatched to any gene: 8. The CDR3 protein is CASSYSPGLAGGSPTDTQYF. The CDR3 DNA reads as TGTGCCAGCAGTTACTCCCCGGGACTAGCGGGGGGGTCACCCACAGATACGCAGTATTTT.

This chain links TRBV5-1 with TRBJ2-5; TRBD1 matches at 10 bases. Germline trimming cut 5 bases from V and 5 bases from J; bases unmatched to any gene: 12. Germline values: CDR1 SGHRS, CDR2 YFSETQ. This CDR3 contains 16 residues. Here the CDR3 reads CASRERQGARSETQYF. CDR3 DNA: TGCGCCAGCAGGGAGCGACAGGGGGCGCGATCCGAGACCCAGTACTTC.

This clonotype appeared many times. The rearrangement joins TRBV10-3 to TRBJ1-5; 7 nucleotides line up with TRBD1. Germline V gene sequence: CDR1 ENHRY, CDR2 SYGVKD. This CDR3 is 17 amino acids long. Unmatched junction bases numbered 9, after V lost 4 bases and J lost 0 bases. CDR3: CAISAGTASLSNQPQHF. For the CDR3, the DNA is TGTGCCATCAGTGCGGGGACAGCCTCCCTTAGCAATCAGCCCCAGCATTTT.

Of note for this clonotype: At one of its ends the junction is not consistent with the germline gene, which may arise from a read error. The CDR3 DNA reads TGCGCCAGCAGCCTAAAAGGGACAGTTAATTCACCCCCCCACTTT. It translates to CASSLKGTVNSPPHF. The V and J genes are TRBV4-1 and TRBJ1-6; 7 bases fit TRBD1. CDR1 and CDR2 from the germline V gene are MGHRA and YSYEKL. There are 15 residues in the CDR3.

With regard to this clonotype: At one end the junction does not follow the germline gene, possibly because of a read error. DNA of the CDR3: TGCAGCGCCCGGCGCGGGGACTCAGATGCGCAGTATTTT. This encodes CSARRGDSDAQYF. The rearrangement links TRBV29-1 to TRBJ2-3; D is perhaps TRBD2 (6 bases). This CDR3 comprises 13 residues. From germline, CDR1 is SQVTM and CDR2 ANQGSEA.

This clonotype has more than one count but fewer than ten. In nucleotides, the CDR3 is TGTGCCAGCAGTCCCGAGGACAGGTCCTACGAGCAGTACTTC. It encodes CASSPEDRSYEQYF. V usage is TRBV12-3 or TRBV12-4 and J usage is TRBJ2-7; 7 nucleotides agree with TRBD1. V gave up 5 bases and J gave up 1 base; unmatched junction bases: 5. The CDR3 consists of 14 residues.

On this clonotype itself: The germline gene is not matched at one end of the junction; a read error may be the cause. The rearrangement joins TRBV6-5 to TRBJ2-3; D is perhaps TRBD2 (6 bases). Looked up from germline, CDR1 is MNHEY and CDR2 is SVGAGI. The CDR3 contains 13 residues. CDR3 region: CASGLGSTDTQYF. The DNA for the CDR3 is TGTGCCAGCGGTCTCGGGAGTACAGATACACAGTATTTT.

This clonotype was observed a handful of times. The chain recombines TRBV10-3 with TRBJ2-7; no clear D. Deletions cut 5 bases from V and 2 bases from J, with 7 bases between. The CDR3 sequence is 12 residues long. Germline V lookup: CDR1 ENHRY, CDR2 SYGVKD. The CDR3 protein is CAISPQTYEQYF. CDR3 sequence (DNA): TGTGCCATCAGTCCTCAAACCTACGAGCAGTACTTC.

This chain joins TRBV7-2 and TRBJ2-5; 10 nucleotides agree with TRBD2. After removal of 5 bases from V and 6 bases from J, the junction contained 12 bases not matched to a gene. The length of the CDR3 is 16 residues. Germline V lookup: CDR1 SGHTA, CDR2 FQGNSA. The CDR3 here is CASSISGGRIVQTQYF. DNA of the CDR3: TGTGCCAGCAGCATTAGCGGGGGGAGGATTGTCCAGACCCAGTACTTC.

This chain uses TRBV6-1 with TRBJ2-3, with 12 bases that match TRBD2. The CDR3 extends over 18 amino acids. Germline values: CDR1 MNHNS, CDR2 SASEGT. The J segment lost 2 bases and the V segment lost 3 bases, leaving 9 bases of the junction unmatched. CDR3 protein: CASSDPRTSGAFTDTQYF. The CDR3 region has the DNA TGTGCCAGCAGTGACCCTAGGACTAGCGGGGCGTTCACAGATACGCAGTATTTT.

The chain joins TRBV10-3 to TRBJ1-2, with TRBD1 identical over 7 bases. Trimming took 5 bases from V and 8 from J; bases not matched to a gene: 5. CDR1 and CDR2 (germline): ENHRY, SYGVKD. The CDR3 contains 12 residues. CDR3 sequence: CAISRDSSGYTF. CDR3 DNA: TGTGCCATCAGTCGGGACAGCTCCGGCTACACCTTC.

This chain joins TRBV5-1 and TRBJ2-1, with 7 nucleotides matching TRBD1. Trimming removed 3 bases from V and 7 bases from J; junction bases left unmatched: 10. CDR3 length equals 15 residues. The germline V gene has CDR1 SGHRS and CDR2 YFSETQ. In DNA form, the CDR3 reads TGCGCCAGCAGCTCCCGGGACAGACTCCTGAATGAGCAGTTCTTC. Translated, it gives CASSSRDRLLNEQFF.

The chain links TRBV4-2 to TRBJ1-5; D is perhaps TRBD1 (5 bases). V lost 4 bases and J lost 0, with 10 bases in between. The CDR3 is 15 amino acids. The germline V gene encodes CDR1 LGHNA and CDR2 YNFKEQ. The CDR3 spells CASSPLGDSNQPQHF. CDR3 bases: TGTGCCAGCAGCCCGTTAGGGGATAGCAATCAGCCCCAGCATTTT.

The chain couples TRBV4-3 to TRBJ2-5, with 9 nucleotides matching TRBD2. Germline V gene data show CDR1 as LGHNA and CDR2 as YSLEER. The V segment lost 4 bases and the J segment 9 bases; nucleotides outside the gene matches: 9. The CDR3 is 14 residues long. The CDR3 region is CASSPSGAVGSQYF. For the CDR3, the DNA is TGCGCCAGCAGCCCTAGCGGGGCCGTCGGATCCCAGTACTTC.

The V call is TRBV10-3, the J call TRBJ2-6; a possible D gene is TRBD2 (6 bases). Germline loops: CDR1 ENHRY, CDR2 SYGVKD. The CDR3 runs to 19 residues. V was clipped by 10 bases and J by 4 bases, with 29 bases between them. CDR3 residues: CATDLSGLAGRLGANVLTF. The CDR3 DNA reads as TGTGCCACCGACCTCTCGGGACTGGCGGGGCGGCTAGGGGCCAACGTCCTGACTTTC.

CDR3 sequence reads: CASSFQGRSTDTQYF. As DNA, the CDR3 is TGTGCCAGCAGTTTTCAGGGCCGCAGCACAGATACGCAGTATTTT. The chain employs TRBV12-3 or TRBV12-4 and TRBJ2-3, with D perhaps TRBD1 (5 bases). V lost 3 bases, J lost 0 bases, and 10 bases lay in between. The CDR3 loop spans 15 amino acids.

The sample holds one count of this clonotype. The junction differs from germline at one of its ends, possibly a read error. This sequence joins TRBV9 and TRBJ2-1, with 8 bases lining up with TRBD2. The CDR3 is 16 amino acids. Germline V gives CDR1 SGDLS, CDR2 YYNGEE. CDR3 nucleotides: TGTGCCAGCAGCGAGGGGCCGGGAGGGTTAAACAATGAGCGGTTCTTC. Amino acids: CASSEGPGGLNNERFF.

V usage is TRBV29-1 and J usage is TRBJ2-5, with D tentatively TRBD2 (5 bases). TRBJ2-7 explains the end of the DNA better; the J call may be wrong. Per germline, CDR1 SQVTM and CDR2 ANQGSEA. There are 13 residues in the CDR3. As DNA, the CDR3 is TGCAGCGCAATCGAGGGCTACTACTACGAGCAGTACTTC. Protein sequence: CSAIEGYYYEQYF.

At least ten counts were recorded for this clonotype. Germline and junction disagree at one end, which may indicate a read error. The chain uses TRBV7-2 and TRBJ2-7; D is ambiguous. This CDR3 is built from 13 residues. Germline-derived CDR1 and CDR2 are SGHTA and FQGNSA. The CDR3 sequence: CASSLASSYEQYF. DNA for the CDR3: TGTGCCAGCAGTTTAGCTAGTTCCTACGAGCAGTACTTC.

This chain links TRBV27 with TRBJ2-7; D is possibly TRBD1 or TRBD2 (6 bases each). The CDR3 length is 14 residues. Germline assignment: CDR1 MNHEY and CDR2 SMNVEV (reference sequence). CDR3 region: CAELQGRLSYEQYF. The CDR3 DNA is TGTGCAGAACTCCAGGGGAGGTTGTCCTACGAGCAGTACTTC.

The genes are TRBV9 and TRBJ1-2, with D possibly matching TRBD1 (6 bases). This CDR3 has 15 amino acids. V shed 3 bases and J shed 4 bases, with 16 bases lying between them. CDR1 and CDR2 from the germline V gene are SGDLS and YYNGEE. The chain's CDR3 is CASSESRDILYGYTF. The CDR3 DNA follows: TGTGCCAGCAGCGAGAGCCGGGACATACTCTATGGCTACACCTTC. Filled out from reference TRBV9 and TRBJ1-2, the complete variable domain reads DSGVTQTPKHLITATGQRVTLRCSPRSGDLSVYWYQQSLDQGLQFLIQYYNGEERAKGNILERFSAQQFPDLHSELNLSSLELGDSALYFCASSESRDILYGYTFGSGTRLTVV.